This T cell receptor beta chain was retrieved from a study of a mutant IDH1 vaccine in newly diagnosed glioma. Across the whole study: Most patients had radiochemotherapy with temozolomide before enrollment; others had one alone.

This CDR3 region has 16 residues. The trim removed 5 bases at V and 2 bases at J, leaving 4 bases unmatched. The germline gives CDR1 MNHEY, CDR2 SMNVEV (reference sequence). Stated time point: baseline, week 1 (first vaccination visit). Regarding treatment: pre-vaccination baseline after standard-of-care therapy. Sequenced by immunoSEQ multiplex PCR; TCRdb stores in-frame clones only, minus some. The profile shows around 88,000 clones, about four fifths of them singletons. This clonotype was sampled from a man aged 40-49 years with glioma. The source material was PBMCs, sampled from a glioma patient treated with radiotherapy, temozolomide or both. This chain connects TRBV27 to TRBJ2-1; 12 bases agree with TRBD2. CDR3 in DNA: TGTGCCAGCAGTCCCACTAGCGGGGGGCCCTACAATGAGCAGTTCTTC. Encoded protein: CASSPTSGGPYNEQFF.